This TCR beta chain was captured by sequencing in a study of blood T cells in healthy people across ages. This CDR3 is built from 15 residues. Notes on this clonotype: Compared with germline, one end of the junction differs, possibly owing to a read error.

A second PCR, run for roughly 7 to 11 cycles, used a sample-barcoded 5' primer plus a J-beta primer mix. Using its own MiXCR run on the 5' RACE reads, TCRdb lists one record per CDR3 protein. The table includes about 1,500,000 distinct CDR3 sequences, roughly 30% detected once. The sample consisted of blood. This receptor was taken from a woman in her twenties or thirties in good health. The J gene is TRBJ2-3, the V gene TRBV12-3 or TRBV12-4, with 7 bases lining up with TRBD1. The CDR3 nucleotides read TGTGCCAGCAGCCCTCGGACAGGAAAGGCAGATGCGCAGTATTTT. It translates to CASSPRTGKADAQYF.